This T cell receptor beta chain was sequenced in a study of shared clonotypes between healthy human individuals. Study-level background: Each donor's CD4 naive and CD4 memory cells filled three plates apiece, CD8 naive two, and CD8 memory one. Study results and caveats: Sharing across four donors was seen in 4% to 6.5% of naive CD4 clonotypes.

It was around 220 ng DNA, about 30,000 T cell genomes, that sorted-subset replicate PCRs used. Generated by immunoSEQ multiplex PCR, the TCRdb table keeps only in-frame clones and is missing some. The repertoire has roughly 200,000 clones, 65% to 70% of them found once; the top ten carry 8.5% to 12%. The length of the CDR3 is 16 residues. The trim removed 1 base at V and 3 bases at J, leaving 3 bases unmatched. Germline V gene data show CDR1 as LNHNV and CDR2 as YYDKDF (reference sequence). Only one count was recorded for this clone. Its antigen remains unknown. The chain joins TRBV15 to TRBJ2-5; 12 nucleotides match TRBD1. The source is a man aged 25 to 45 in good health. Source material: memory CD4+ T cells sorted from blood. Subset meaning: CD45RA-negative fraction. CDR3 DNA sequence: TGTGCCACCAGCAGAGGGGACAGGGGGCGCGAAGAGACCCAGTACTTC. Its translation: CATSRGDRGREETQYF. Together with reference TRBV15 and TRBJ2-5, the CDR3 gives the full variable domain: DAMVIQNPRYQVTQFGKPVTLSCSQTLNHNVMYWYQQKSSQAPKLLFHYYDKDFNNEADTPDNFQSRRPNTSFCFLDIRSPGLGDTAMYLCATSRGDRGREETQYFGPGTRLLVL.